This T cell receptor (beta chain) stems from a study of graft-versus-host responses after intestinal transplantation. Overall study context: Transplantation in recipients was multivisceral, liver-intestinal, or isolated intestinal. Anti-thymocyte globulin was used for induction in all recipients, who then took tacrolimus and steroids for approximately 3 years. Findings and caveats of the study: Investigators detected GvH clones in recipient marrow, with some emerging earlier in ileum or blood.

TCRdb's table, derived via immunoSEQ multiplex PCR, lists solely in-frame clones and lacks some. The table records 85,000 to 90,000 clones, around 83% of them present only once. The CDR3 loop spans 13 amino acids. V lost 10 bases, J lost 5 bases, and 6 bases stayed unmatched. Per the germline V gene, CDR1 is SEHNR and CDR2 is FQNEAQ (reference sequence). A remark on this clone: What it recognizes is unknown.

The TCR sequence derives from a human donor who received an intestinal transplant. The material was unstimulated CD8+ T cells sorted from spleen or lymph node cells, obtained before intestinal transplant. This chain links TRBV7-9 with TRBJ2-7; 12 bases map to TRBD1. The CDR3 region is CAIPGQGADEQYF. As DNA, the CDR3 is TGTGCCATCCCGGGACAGGGGGCCGACGAGCAGTACTTC.